Included here is one TCR beta chain sequence, with context. No antigen is known for it. The sample belongs to a study of blood T cells in healthy people across ages. Study observations and caveats: There was no known CMV status for donors, so expanded clonotype changes were possibly confounded. Among long-lived donors, naive CD4+ cells were more numerous and diversity higher than in aged donors.

The authors ran a second PCR of roughly 6 to 12 cycles using a sample-barcoded 5' primer and a J-beta primer mix. MiXCR was run by TCRdb on the 5' RACE reads, yielding one entry per CDR3 protein. The sample contains under 950,000 distinct CDR3 sequences, approximately 22% of which appear only once. V gave up 4 bases and J gave up 0 bases; unmatched junction bases: 16. From germline, CDR1 is LGHDT and CDR2 YNNKEL (reference sequence). The CDR3 runs to 19 residues. V gene TRBV3-1 combines with J gene TRBJ2-3; 7 nucleotides line up with TRBD1. The specimen sequenced was blood. This TCR derives from a man between 65 and 85 years old in good health. CDR3 sequence (DNA): TGTGCCAGCAGCCGCTCTCATCGGGCAGGGGGTGGTAGCACAGATACGCAGTATTTT. Its translation is CASSRSHRAGGGSTDTQYF.